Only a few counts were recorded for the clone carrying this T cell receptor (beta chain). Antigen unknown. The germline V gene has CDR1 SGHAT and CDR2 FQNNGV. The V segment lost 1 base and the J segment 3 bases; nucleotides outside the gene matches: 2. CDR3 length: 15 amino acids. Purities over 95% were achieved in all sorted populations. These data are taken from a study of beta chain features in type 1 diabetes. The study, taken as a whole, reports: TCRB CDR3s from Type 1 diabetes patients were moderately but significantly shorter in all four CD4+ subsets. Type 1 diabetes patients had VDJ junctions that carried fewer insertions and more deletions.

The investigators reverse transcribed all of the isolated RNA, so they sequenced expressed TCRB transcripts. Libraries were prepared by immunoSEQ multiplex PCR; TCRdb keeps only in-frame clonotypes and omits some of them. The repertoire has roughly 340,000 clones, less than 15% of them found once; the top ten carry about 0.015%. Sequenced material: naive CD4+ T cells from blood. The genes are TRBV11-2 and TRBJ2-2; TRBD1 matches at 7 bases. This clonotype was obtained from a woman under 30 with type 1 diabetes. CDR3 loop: CASSLGGTDTGELFF. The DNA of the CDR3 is TGTGCCAGCAGCTTAGGAGGGACAGACACCGGGGAGCTGTTTTTT.